This T cell receptor (beta chain) is drawn from a study of cytomegalovirus exposure and HLA in healthy donors. PCR employed 60 Vbeta and 13 Jbeta primers. The repertoire was sequenced with immunoSEQ multiplex PCR; TCRdb's copy has only in-frame clones and lacks some. This table has 70,000 or so clones, about nine tenths appearing once. This clonotype was obtained from a woman aged 25 to 45 in good health and CMV-seronegative. Sequencing was performed on PBMCs.

For the CDR3, the DNA is TGTGCCAGCAGTGCCCACAGGGGGGACGGGGCCAACGTCCTGACTTTC. Translation: CASSAHRGDGANVLTF. The rearrangement joins TRBV6-1 to TRBJ2-6; TRBD1 aligns across 8 bases. With V trimmed by 4 bases and J by 4 bases, 6 bases remained unmatched. Per the germline V gene, CDR1 is MNHNS and CDR2 is SASEGT. The CDR3 totals 16 residues.